Listed here are 24 T cell receptor beta chains from one sample, sequenced in a study of blood T cells in healthy people across ages. For the second PCR, which ran for about 6 to 11 cycles, a sample-barcoded 5' primer and a J-beta primer mix were used. TCRdb reprocessed the 5' RACE reads with MiXCR, giving one entry per CDR3 protein. Of about 830,000 distinct CDR3 sequences listed, about 62% are singletons. Sequencing was performed on blood. Receptors were obtained from a man under 40 in good health.

The chain carries TRBV28 and TRBJ1-5, with D tentatively TRBD1 (5 bases). Germline lookup yields CDR1 MDHEN and CDR2 SYDVKM. The CDR3 contains 13 residues. V lost 6 bases and J lost 9, with 15 bases in between. The CDR3 reads CASRSTVQGPQHF. DNA of the CDR3: TGTGCCAGCAGGTCGACAGTCCAGGGGCCCCAGCATTTT.

This clonotype has a handful of counts. This chain links TRBV29-1 with TRBJ2-5; D is ambiguous. CDR1 and CDR2 from the germline V gene are SQVTM and ANQGSEA. This CDR3 has 14 amino acids. The V end was cut by 7 bases, the J end by 2 bases, with 17 bases between. The chain's CDR3 is CSGAPLPTQETQYF. The CDR3 nucleotides read TGCAGCGGGGCTCCCCTGCCCACTCAAGAGACCCAGTACTTC.

The chain combines TRBV12-3 or TRBV12-4 with TRBJ2-1; D unclear. The CDR3 has 13 residues. Deletions cut 5 bases from V and 5 bases from J, with 10 bases between. Here the CDR3 reads CASSLARHNEQFF. The CDR3, as DNA: TGTGCCAGCAGTCTGGCTCGCCACAATGAGCAGTTCTTC.

The V gene is TRBV12-3 or TRBV12-4, the J gene TRBJ1-5; 7 bases agree with TRBD1. The CDR3 has 17 amino acids. The J segment lost 3 bases and the V segment lost 5 bases, leaving 13 bases of the junction unmatched. CDR3 DNA sequence: TGTGCCAGCAGTCACCGAGCGACAGGGATGTCCAATCAGCCCCAGCATTTT. Amino acid sequence: CASSHRATGMSNQPQHF.

V usage is TRBV25-1 and J usage is TRBJ1-6; the D is unclear. V lost 3 bases and J 10 bases, leaving 10 bases between the germline ends. From germline, CDR1 is MGHDK and CDR2 SYGVNS. The CDR3 contains 13 residues. The CDR3 protein is CASSEAAMSPLHF. CDR3 sequence (DNA): TGTGCCAGCAGTGAGGCAGCTATGTCACCCCTCCACTTT.

The CDR3, as DNA: TGTGCCAGCAGCGTAGATGAGGGCCGGGTTGATGGCTACACCTTC. This sequence encodes CASSVDEGRVDGYTF. The chain couples TRBV9 to TRBJ1-2; D call uncertain. Germline V CDR1 and CDR2: SGDLS, YYNGEE. V was cut by 0 bases and J by 6 bases, with 15 bases left in between. The CDR3 totals 15 residues.

The V call is TRBV2, the J call TRBJ2-4, with TRBD2 as a possible D gene (5 bases). The J call is doubtful: the DNA matches TRBJ2-7 better. CDR3 length: 10 residues. The germline V gene has CDR1 SNHLY and CDR2 FYNNEI. CDR3: CASNGGEQYF. The CDR3 DNA reads as TGTGCCAGCAACGGAGGCGAGCAGTACTTC.

The chain employs TRBV5-1 and TRBJ2-1; the D is unclear. The CDR3 contains 14 residues. Trimming removed 0 bases from V and 8 bases from J, with 12 bases in between. Germline CDR1 SGHRS, CDR2 YFSETQ. CDR3 sequence: CASSLVSALDEQFF. CDR3 DNA: TGCGCCAGCAGCTTGGTTTCCGCTTTGGATGAGCAGTTCTTC.

The DNA for the CDR3 is TGTGCCAGCAGCTTAGGGCTAGCGGGATCCCAAGAGACCCAGTACTTC. It is translated as CASSLGLAGSQETQYF. V usage is TRBV11-2 and J usage is TRBJ2-5; TRBD2 agrees at 9 bases. Germline V lookup: CDR1 SGHAT, CDR2 FQNNGV. There are 16 residues in the CDR3. The J segment lost 1 base and the V segment lost 1 base, leaving 4 bases of the junction unmatched.

The chain's CDR3 is CASREGLGEQYF. The DNA of the CDR3 is TGTGCCAGCAGGGAAGGACTGGGCGAGCAGTACTTC. This chain connects TRBV6-5 to TRBJ2-7; D might be TRBD2 (5 bases). V was clipped by 6 bases and J by 6 bases, with 12 bases between them. The CDR3 loop spans 12 amino acids. Per germline, CDR1 MNHEY and CDR2 SVGAGI.

This sequence joins TRBV6-5 and TRBJ1-6; a weak D match, TRBD1 (6 bases). CDR1 is MNHEY and CDR2 is SVGAGI in the germline V gene. This CDR3 has 14 residues. Trimming took off 2 bases at V and 7 bases at J, with 9 bases between the two ends. The CDR3 coding sequence is TGTGCCAGCAGTTACCAGGGGTGGAATTCACCCCTCCACTTT. It encodes CASSYQGWNSPLHF.

The J gene is TRBJ1-5, the V gene TRBV6-6; D remains ambiguous. Germline V gene sequence: CDR1 MNHNY, CDR2 SVGAGI (reference sequence). The V end was cut by 2 bases, the J end by 8 bases, with 10 bases between. The CDR3 spans 13 residues. The CDR3, as DNA: TGTGCCAGCAGTTACATGGTAGACAAGCCCCAGCATTTT. Residues: CASSYMVDKPQHF.

The sample holds a few counts of this clonotype. The chain has TRBV6-2 or TRBV6-3 and TRBJ2-1; 10 positions match TRBD2. J lost 10 bases, V lost 4 bases, and 10 bases had no gene match. CDR3 length: 15 residues. The germline gives CDR1 MNHEY, CDR2 SVGEGT. The CDR3 DNA sequence: TGTGCCAGCAGTTCCCCACTAGCGGGGTTTTGGGAGCAGTTCTTC. This encodes CASSSPLAGFWEQFF.

There are a few counts of this clonotype. This chain connects TRBV28 to TRBJ2-5; the D call may be TRBD1 or TRBD2 (6 bases each). The CDR3 is made up of 13 amino acids. From germline, CDR1 is MDHEN and CDR2 SYDVKM. Trimming left V 5 bases short and J 4 bases short, with 11 bases between. CDR3 nucleotide sequence: TGTGCCAGCAGTAACGGGGGCCGAGAGACCCAGTACTTC. It yields the protein CASSNGGRETQYF.

V is TRBV7-2 and J is TRBJ2-3, with D perhaps matching TRBD2 (6 bases). V lost 6 bases and J lost 0, with 22 bases in between. Germline V gives CDR1 SGHTA, CDR2 FQGNSA. CDR3 length: 18 amino acids. DNA for the CDR3: TGTGCCAGCAGGACTAGGGGTTACGGGAGTTATAGCACAGATACGCAGTATTTT. Translation gives CASRTRGYGSYSTDTQYF.

The chain combines TRBV15 with TRBJ2-3; tentatively, D is TRBD2 (6 bases). CDR1 LNHNV and CDR2 YYDKDF come from the germline V gene (reference sequence). Trimming pared 0 bases from V and 5 bases from J, leaving 12 bases between. This CDR3 is 15 amino acids long. The chain's CDR3 is CATSRDAGTGDTQYF. CDR3 in DNA: TGTGCCACCAGCAGAGATGCGGGGACGGGAGATACGCAGTATTTT.

This clonotype was seen only a few times. The V call is TRBV20-1, the J call TRBJ2-7; D not resolved. The CDR3 is 12 amino acids. Trimming removed 0 bases from V and 7 bases from J, with 10 bases in between. Looked up from germline, CDR1 is DFQATT and CDR2 is SNEGSKA (reference sequence). In DNA, the CDR3 is TGCAGTGCTAGAGAAAGGTACGGGGAGCAGTACTTC. Translated: CSARERYGEQYF.

The chain uses TRBV20-1 and TRBJ1-4, with D perhaps TRBD1 (5 bases). Germline V CDR1 and CDR2: DFQATT, SNEGSKA (reference sequence). CDR3 length equals 16 residues. Between the trimmed V and J ends, which lost 0 bases and 5 bases, there was a span of 16 bases. The CDR3 DNA reads TGCAGTGCTAGAGAAAGTAGCGGCCAGGGAAATGAAAAACTGTTTTTT. It encodes CSARESSGQGNEKLFF.

V gene TRBV9 combines with J gene TRBJ2-4, with 7 bases fitting TRBD1. The assigned J gene may be wrong: the sequence end matches TRBJ2-7 better. The CDR3 is made up of 15 amino acids. Germline CDR1 SGDLS, CDR2 YYNGEE. Written as DNA, the CDR3 is TGTGCCAGCAGCGCAGCAGGGGGTAAGGCCTACGAGCAGTACTTC. This codes for CASSAAGGKAYEQYF.

The chain carries TRBV25-1 and TRBJ1-4; no definite D call. Per the germline V gene, CDR1 is MGHDK and CDR2 is SYGVNS. This CDR3 contains 14 residues. Trimming took off 3 bases at V and 8 bases at J, with 13 bases between the two ends. Here the CDR3 DNA reads TGTGCCAGCAGTGATGGTTCGGGCAGGGAAAAACTGTTTTTT. Translated, it gives CASSDGSGREKLFF. The variable domain in full, with the rest retrieved from reference TRBV25-1 and TRBJ1-4, is EADIYQTPRYLVIGTGKKITLECSQTMGHDKMYWYQQDPGMELHLIHYSYGVNSTEKGDLSSESTVSRIRTEHFPLTLESARPSHTSQYLCASSDGSGREKLFFGSGTQLSVL.

The chain joins TRBV6-2 or TRBV6-3 to TRBJ2-1; D not certain. V gave up 3 bases and J gave up 8 bases, with 17 bases separating them. The CDR3 runs to 15 residues. Germline V lookup: CDR1 MNHEY, CDR2 SVGEGT. The CDR3 nucleotides read TGTGCCAGCAGTTATTCTGGGTGGCTCTTGGATGAGCAGTTCTTC. This translates into CASSYSGWLLDEQFF.

The rearrangement uses TRBV6-5 and TRBJ2-3; D remains ambiguous. V was shortened by 5 bases and J by 6 bases, with 12 bases between the two germline ends. Per the germline V gene, CDR1 is MNHEY and CDR2 is SVGAGI. This CDR3 has 13 residues. As DNA, the CDR3 is TGTGCCAGCAGTCCCAGGAACCCCGATACGCAGTATTTT. Its protein is CASSPRNPDTQYF.

V gene TRBV20-1 combines with J gene TRBJ2-7, with 8 nucleotides matching TRBD1. Germline lookup yields CDR1 DFQATT and CDR2 SNEGSKA (reference sequence). This CDR3 region has 11 residues. CDR3 loop: CSRTGPAGQYF. CDR3 bases: TGCAGCAGGACAGGGCCGGCCGGGCAGTACTTC.

This clonotype was seen just once. One base away lies a much larger clone, so this may be a sequencing read error. The chain joins TRBV2 to TRBJ2-7, with no clear D. The J call is doubtful: the DNA matches TRBJ2-5 better. Germline CDR1 and CDR2: SNHLY and FYNNEI. CDR3 length: 11 residues. The DNA for the CDR3 is TGTGCCAGCAGTGCCGTGGAGACCCAGTACTTC. The encoded protein is CASSAVETQYF.